This T cell receptor beta chain was recovered during a study of blood T cell repertoires in COVID-19. Study background: Acute-phase and convalescent COVID-19 samples originated in the United States, Italy and Spain. Nucleic acid was either cDNA or gDNA, and it came from T cells, B-cell-depleted T cells, or PBMCs.

The V end was cut by 4 bases, the J end by 9 bases, with 22 bases between. Per the germline V gene, CDR1 is LGHDT and CDR2 is YNNKEL (reference sequence). The CDR3 runs to 16 residues. Per the original methods: Estimation of nucleated cell counts was performed using reference gene primer amplification. Assay: immunoSEQ multiplex PCR; the TCRdb copy retains only in-frame clones and omits some. V and J calls and clone size follow that table, whereas D and trimming were derived from the DNA. The table shows about 110,000 clones, with approximately 88% occurring only once. V is TRBV3-1 (or the pseudogene TRBV3-2) and J is TRBJ2-1, with a weak D call TRBD2 (7 bases). The sample consisted of peripheral blood. This receptor was taken from a human donor in a cohort sampled during active COVID-19. The DNA for the CDR3 is TGTGCCAGCAGCCCGGGGGGCTCGGGATACAATAGTGAGCAGTTCTTC. Its translation: CASSPGGSGYNSEQFF.